The 23 T cell receptor beta chains reported below all come from one sample, sequenced in a study of OX40 agonist ivuxolimab in advanced cancers. TCRdb's copy holds only in-frame clones and misses some; the assay was immunoSEQ multiplex PCR. The sample yields about 59,000 clones, over 70% seen once. This specimen consisted of CD4+ or CD8+ T cells sorted from blood, obtained in a trial of the OX40 agonist ivuxolimab. The receptors derive from an adult with an advanced solid tumor such as melanoma, head and neck, liver or kidney cancer.

The chain links TRBV14 to TRBJ2-3, with D tentatively TRBD2 (6 bases). CDR1 and CDR2 (germline): SGHDN, FVKESK. With 6 bases removed from V and 3 bases from J, the gap between germline ends came to 10 bases. This CDR3 comprises 13 residues. The CDR3 DNA reads as TGTGCCAGCAGACTGGGGGGAACAGATACGCAGTATTTT. Its translation: CASRLGGTDTQYF.

The rearrangement joins TRBV9 to TRBJ2-2, with TRBD2 matching 11 bases. The CDR3 loop spans 16 amino acids. Germline lookup yields CDR1 SGDLS and CDR2 YYNGEE. The ends lost 0 bases at V and 3 bases at J; junction bases unmatched: 1. CDR3: CASSVGLAGHTGELFF. Here the CDR3 DNA reads TGTGCCAGCAGCGTAGGACTAGCGGGGCACACCGGGGAGCTGTTTTTT.

The genes are TRBV5-1 and TRBJ2-2; TRBD2 matches at 10 bases. CDR1 is SGHRS and CDR2 is YFSETQ in the germline V gene. V shed 4 bases and J 4 bases; nucleotides not matched to a gene: 10. This CDR3 comprises 17 residues. The CDR3 here is CASSAPEAGGPTGELFF. The CDR3, as DNA: TGCGCCAGCAGCGCCCCAGAAGCGGGAGGGCCCACCGGGGAGCTGTTTTTT.

This chain links TRBV5-1 with TRBJ1-4, with D unresolved. V lost 4 bases, J lost 4 bases, and 14 bases lay in between. CDR1 is SGHRS, CDR2 YFSETQ, per germline. The CDR3 has 15 amino acids. The CDR3 DNA follows: TGCGCCAGCAGCGATACTGGACGGCGTAATGAAAAACTGTTTTTT. This translates into CASSDTGRRNEKLFF.

This clone is labeled as medium-sized. The chain joins TRBV7-8 to TRBJ2-7; tentative D call: TRBD2 (6 bases). The germline V and J ends were trimmed by 4 bases and 3 bases, with 16 bases remaining between them. Germline-derived CDR1 and CDR2 are SGHVS and FQNEAQ. The CDR3 covers 15 residues. The CDR3 reads CASSSLATEGYEQYF. The CDR3 region has the DNA TGTGCCAGCAGCTCCCTAGCGACGGAGGGCTACGAGCAGTACTTC.

The chain combines TRBV7-9 with TRBJ2-7, with 7 positions matching TRBD1. The CDR3 has 15 residues. Germline V gene data show CDR1 as SEHNR and CDR2 as FQNEAQ (reference sequence). V lost 4 bases, J lost 5 bases, and 11 bases stayed unmatched. As DNA, the CDR3 is TGTGCCAGCAGCTCAGGGACAGCAGCTAGCCACGAGCAGTACTTC. Its protein product is CASSSGTAASHEQYF.

The chain couples TRBV5-1 to TRBJ2-7, with TRBD2 matching 7 bases. Germline V gene sequence: CDR1 SGHRS, CDR2 YFSETQ. The V segment lost 2 bases and the J segment 4 bases; nucleotides outside the gene matches: 6. There are 14 residues in the CDR3. The CDR3 DNA is TGCGCCAGCAGCTTTGGCAGGGAGGGATACGAGCAGTACTTC. This encodes CASSFGREGYEQYF. Supplemented by reference TRBV5-1 and TRBJ2-7, the full variable domain reads KAGVTQTPRYLIKTRGQQVTLSCSPISGHRSVSWYQQTPGQGLQFLFEYFSETQRNKGNFPGRFSGRQFSNSRSEMNVSTLELGDSALYLCASSFGREGYEQYFGPGTRLTVT.

This sequence joins TRBV29-1 and TRBJ1-2; TRBD1 matches at 8 bases. CDR3 length equals 11 residues. V gave up 6 bases and J gave up 8 bases; unmatched junction bases: 5. Germline-derived CDR1 and CDR2 are SQVTM and ANQGSEA. CDR3: CSVDRAVGYTF. The CDR3 region has the DNA TGCAGCGTGGACAGGGCGGTCGGCTACACCTTC.

In its sample, this clone was seen once. V usage is TRBV11-2 and J usage is TRBJ1-1; a weak D match, TRBD1 (6 bases). V was shortened by 5 bases and J by 6 bases, with 16 bases between the two germline ends. CDR3 length: 14 residues. Germline values: CDR1 SGHAT, CDR2 FQNNGV. CDR3 in amino acids: CASSLTGTRAEAFF. CDR3 DNA sequence: TGTGCCAGCAGCCTGACAGGTACTAGGGCTGAAGCTTTCTTT.

J is TRBJ2-7 and V is TRBV20-1, with D hard to call. This CDR3 contains 10 residues. V was trimmed by 4 bases and J by 3 bases, leaving 4 bases between them. Per the germline V gene, CDR1 is DFQATT and CDR2 is SNEGSKA (reference sequence). This chain's CDR3 is CSATVYEQYF. Here the CDR3 DNA reads TGCAGTGCTACGGTCTACGAGCAGTACTTC.

The chain recombines TRBV18 with TRBJ1-1; the D is unclear. Germline V gene lookup returns CDR1 KGHSH and CDR2 LQKENI. The CDR3 consists of 15 residues. V was shortened by 1 base and J by 1 base, with 10 bases between the two germline ends. The CDR3: CASSPLAGRNTEAFF. The CDR3 DNA reads as TGTGCCAGCTCACCACTAGCAGGAAGGAACACTGAAGCTTTCTTT.

Comment on this clone: The germline gene is not matched at one end of the junction; a read error may be the cause. The CDR3 loop reads CASSLGGSTNTQYF. For the CDR3, the DNA is TGTGCCAGCAGCTTAGGCGGGAGCACAAATACGCAGTATTTT. The chain employs TRBV7-8 and TRBJ2-3; 7 bases align to TRBD2. Germline V gives CDR1 SGHVS, CDR2 FQNEAQ. The CDR3 covers 14 residues.

The chain is built from TRBV6-4 and TRBJ2-3; D call uncertain. Germline lookup yields CDR1 MRHNA and CDR2 SNTAGT. The CDR3 length is 13 residues. The ends were cut back, 5 bases at V and 3 bases at J, with 9 bases in the middle. The CDR3 DNA is TGTGCCAGCAGTTCTATGCAGACAGATACGCAGTATTTT. Protein sequence: CASSSMQTDTQYF.

This chain uses TRBV25-1 with TRBJ1-1; D is uncertain. Trimming shortened V by 4 bases and J by 4 bases, and 13 bases separated the two germline ends. In germline, CDR1 is MGHDK, CDR2 SYGVNS. The CDR3 has 14 residues. CDR3 protein: CASSGEGLVTEAFF. For the CDR3, the DNA is TGTGCCAGCAGTGGGGAAGGCCTGGTCACTGAAGCTTTCTTT. Complete variable domain (other parts from reference TRBV25-1 and TRBJ1-1): EADIYQTPRYLVIGTGKKITLECSQTMGHDKMYWYQQDPGMELHLIHYSYGVNSTEKGDLSSESTVSRIRTEHFPLTLESARPSHTSQYLCASSGEGLVTEAFFGQGTRLTVV.

This chain connects TRBV15 to TRBJ1-5; D not certain. Trimming pared 1 base from V and 9 bases from J, leaving 7 bases between. The CDR3 loop spans 12 amino acids. The germline CDR1 and CDR2 sequences are LNHNV and YYDKDF (reference sequence). In DNA form, the CDR3 reads TGTGCCACCAGCAGAGCAGGAGGGCCCCAGCATTTT. It yields the protein CATSRAGGPQHF.

The CDR3 loop reads CASSLGWGGSTDTQYF. Written as DNA, the CDR3 is TGCGCCAGCAGCTTGGGTTGGGGCGGAAGCACAGATACGCAGTATTTT. The V call is TRBV5-1, the J call TRBJ2-3; a weak D match, TRBD1 (5 bases). The V end was cut by 0 bases, the J end by 0 bases, with 11 bases between. This CDR3 contains 16 residues. CDR1 is SGHRS and CDR2 is YFSETQ in the germline V gene.

The rearrangement uses TRBV30 and TRBJ1-2, with 10 bases lining up with TRBD1. The CDR3 spans 15 residues. V was pared by 7 bases and J by 4 bases, with 12 bases of the junction left unmatched. Germline CDR1 and CDR2: GTSNPN and SVGIG (reference sequence). Here the CDR3 reads CAYSSMGQGIYGYTF. Here the CDR3 DNA reads TGTGCCTATTCCTCAATGGGACAGGGGATCTATGGCTACACCTTC. The whole variable domain, filled in from reference TRBV30 and TRBJ1-2, reads SQTIHQWPATLVQPVGSPLSLECTVEGTSNPNLYWYRQAAGRGLQLLFYSVGIGQISSEVPQNLSASRPQDRQFILSSKKLLLSDSGFYLCAYSSMGQGIYGYTFGSGTRLTVV.

The rearrangement joins TRBV7-8 to TRBJ2-7; no definite D call. The CDR3 extends over 13 amino acids. With 1 base removed from V and 3 bases from J, the gap between germline ends came to 7 bases. Germline CDR1 and CDR2: SGHVS and FQNEAQ. This CDR3 is CASSLGGNYEQYF. DNA for the CDR3: TGTGCCAGCAGCTTAGGCGGCAACTACGAGCAGTACTTC.

This clone was seen only once. The chain carries TRBV5-1 and TRBJ2-7, with 7 bases fitting TRBD2. CDR1 SGHRS and CDR2 YFSETQ come from the germline V gene. This CDR3 spans 12 amino acids. J gave up 5 bases and V 7 bases, and 6 bases lay outside the gene matches. The CDR3 nucleotides are TGCGCCAGCTCCGGGGGGTTCGACGAGCAGTACTTC. It codes for CASSGGFDEQYF. The full variable domain, in which reference TRBV5-1 and TRBJ2-7 provide the parts outside the CDR3, is KAGVTQTPRYLIKTRGQQVTLSCSPISGHRSVSWYQQTPGQGLQFLFEYFSETQRNKGNFPGRFSGRQFSNSRSEMNVSTLELGDSALYLCASSGGFDEQYFGPGTRLTVT.

The gene calls are TRBV28 and TRBJ2-7; 10 bases map to TRBD1. With V trimmed by 5 bases and J by 6 bases, 4 bases remained unmatched. Per germline, CDR1 MDHEN and CDR2 SYDVKM. This CDR3 is built from 13 residues. The CDR3 sequence is CASSPGTGVEQYF. The CDR3 nucleotides read TGTGCCAGCAGTCCCGGGACAGGGGTCGAGCAGTACTTC.

V is TRBV18 and J is TRBJ2-5; D gene uncertain. From germline, CDR1 is KGHSH and CDR2 LQKENI. Trimming left V 2 bases short and J 0 bases short, with 10 bases between. The CDR3 has 15 residues. CDR3 sequence: CASSPNTENQETQYF. The CDR3 bases are TGTGCCAGCTCACCAAATACGGAAAACCAAGAGACCCAGTACTTC.

The V and J genes are TRBV11-2 and TRBJ2-2, with TRBD1 matching 7 bases. The CDR3 length is 16 residues. V shed 2 bases and J 5 bases; nucleotides not matched to a gene: 8. The germline V gene encodes CDR1 SGHAT and CDR2 FQNNGV. CDR3 sequence reads: CASSLRGRIGTGELFF. As DNA, the CDR3 is TGTGCCAGCAGCTTAAGGGGGCGTATCGGGACCGGGGAGCTGTTTTTT. Looking up the rest from reference TRBV11-2 and TRBJ2-2 gives the full variable domain: EAGVAQSPRYKIIEKRQSVAFWCNPISGHATLYWYQQILGQGPKLLIQFQNNGVVDDSQLPKDRFSAERLKGVDSTLKIQPAKLEDSAVYLCASSLRGRIGTGELFFGEGSRLTVL.

The table lists this clone with a few counts. This CDR3 is also generated by other DNA sequences in the sample. V and J are TRBV9 and TRBJ2-3, with D uncertain. The CDR3 runs to 13 residues. Trimming took 0 bases from V and 1 from J, leaving 3 bases between them. Germline values: CDR1 SGDLS, CDR2 YYNGEE. CDR3 in DNA: TGTGCCAGCAGCGTAGGCGGCACAGATACGCAGTATTTT. Translated: CASSVGGTDTQYF.